These 8 T cell receptor beta chains originate from one sample sequenced in a study of metastatic and nonmetastatic thyroid tumors. Thyroid surgery had not been preceded by any treatment in any patient. TCRdb re-clonotyped the PCR reads through MiXCR. The sample consists of around 31,000 clones, 15% of them appearing once. The sequencing input was blood. The receptors here all came from a male donor with papillary thyroid cancer or a benign thyroid nodule (not recorded which). Some clones in this sample may be carry-over from other donors' samples.

This chain joins TRBV20-1 and TRBJ1-6, with 9 bases matching TRBD1. CDR3 length: 16 residues. The ends lost 3 bases at V and 9 bases at J; junction bases unmatched: 12. Germline V gene lookup returns CDR1 DFQATT and CDR2 SNEGSKA (reference sequence). The CDR3 sequence: CSARGEDRGTGSPLHF. For the CDR3, the DNA is TGCAGTGCTAGGGGTGAGGACAGGGGTACTGGTTCACCCCTCCACTTT.

This rearrangement joins TRBV11-1 to TRBJ2-1; D might be TRBD1 (6 bases). The ends were cut back, 1 base at V and 5 bases at J, with 15 bases in the middle. Looked up from germline, CDR1 is SGHAT and CDR2 is FQDESV (reference sequence). The CDR3 extends over 16 amino acids. This chain's CDR3 is CASSLGPGHVNNEQFF. CDR3 DNA: TGTGCCAGCAGCTTAGGGCCGGGACATGTGAACAATGAGCAGTTCTTC.

Ten or more counts support this clone. The rearrangement uses TRBV15 and TRBJ1-5; weak D call: TRBD1 (6 bases). Germline V gives CDR1 LNHNV, CDR2 YYDKDF (reference sequence). Trimming pared 0 bases from V and 4 bases from J, leaving 10 bases between. The CDR3 is 15 amino acids. The CDR3 spells CATSRDRTENQPQHF. The CDR3, as DNA: TGTGCCACCAGCAGAGATAGGACAGAAAATCAGCCCCAGCATTTT.

In its sample, this clone was seen many times. The chain recombines TRBV7-9 with TRBJ2-3; 9 bases fit TRBD2. After removal of 5 bases from V and 0 bases from J, the junction contained 3 bases not matched to a gene. There are 15 residues in the CDR3. Germline loops: CDR1 SEHNR, CDR2 FQNEAQ (reference sequence). In nucleotides, the CDR3 is TGTGCCAGCAGCCCGGGACTAGCTAGCACAGATACGCAGTATTTT. It is translated as CASSPGLASTDTQYF.

About this clone itself: At one of its ends the junction is not consistent with the germline gene, which may arise from a read error. The chain has TRBV27 and TRBJ1-2; D remains ambiguous. CDR3 length: 14 residues. The germline V gene has CDR1 MNHEY and CDR2 SMNVEV (reference sequence). In DNA, the CDR3 is TGTGCCAGCAGTCCCGAATCCCGGCTCTATCGCTACACCTTC. Translated, it gives CASSPESRLYRYTF.

This clone was counted ten times or more. The CDR3 loop is CASNSGQTSSYEQYF. The CDR3 nucleotides are TGTGCCAGCAATTCGGGACAGACTAGCTCCTACGAGCAGTACTTC. V gene TRBV6-1 combines with J gene TRBJ2-7; a possible D gene is TRBD1 (7 bases). The CDR3 has 15 residues. CDR1 is MNHNS and CDR2 is SASEGT in the germline V gene. Trimming pared 7 bases from V and 0 bases from J, leaving 16 bases between.

This clone has ten or more counts. The chain combines TRBV28 with TRBJ2-1; D uncertain. The CDR3 has 11 residues. The germline V gene encodes CDR1 MDHEN and CDR2 SYDVKM. V was pared by 5 bases and J by 5 bases, with 4 bases between. The CDR3 reads CASSPHNEQFF. CDR3 nucleotides: TGTGCCAGCAGTCCACACAATGAGCAGTTCTTC.

The chain couples TRBV11-2 to TRBJ2-7; tentatively, D is TRBD1 or TRBD2 (5 bases each). The CDR3 sequence is 13 residues long. Germline values: CDR1 SGHAT, CDR2 FQNNGV. The ends were cut back, 5 bases at V and 7 bases at J, with 15 bases in the middle. The DNA of the CDR3 is TGTGCCAGCAGCCAAGGCTCGGGGCTTGAGCAGTACTTC. Protein: CASSQGSGLEQYF.